The clone carrying this TCR beta chain was seen only a few times. Its antigen is still unknown. Noted time point: patch test 1, 2 weeks after DPC sensitization. Treatment in this sample: therapeutic diphenylcyclopropenone sensitization with weekly scalp DPC. TCRdb independently ran MiXCR on the RACE reads; one entry per CDR3 protein. The table includes under 200,000 distinct CDR3 sequences, about 14% detected once. The data originate from a study of human T cells and chemical hapten exposure. Study-wide findings and caveats: TCRs above 1 in 1000 frequency did not change with DPC sensitization.

Trimming pared 6 bases from V and 3 bases from J, leaving 7 bases between. CDR3 length: 11 residues. In germline, CDR1 is DFQATT, CDR2 SNEGSKA (reference sequence). The chain is built from TRBV20-1 and TRBJ2-3; D not resolved. The source is a woman between 25 and 40 years old with alopecia areata. Some clones in this sample may be carry-over from other donors' samples. The specimen was whole blood, collected in connection with sensitization to the hapten diphenylcyclopropenone (DPC). DNA of the CDR3: TGCAGTGCCCCTACAACAGATACGCAGTATTTT. Protein product: CSAPTTDTQYF.